The 21 T cell receptor beta chains below come from one sample, sequenced in a study of blood T cell repertoires in COVID-19. The repertoire was sequenced with immunoSEQ multiplex PCR; TCRdb's copy has only in-frame clones and lacks some. The sample lists more than 150,000 clones, around four fifths occurring once. Specimen: PBMCs or T cells enriched from blood (not recorded which). These receptors originate from a woman between 50 and 59 years old who had recovered from COVID-19.

The chain recombines TRBV28 with TRBJ1-2; 7 bases match TRBD1. Trimming removed 6 bases from V and 0 bases from J; junction bases left unmatched: 7. Germline loops: CDR1 MDHEN, CDR2 SYDVKM. CDR3 size: 15 residues. The CDR3 loop is CASRRDRGSNYGYTF. The CDR3 region has the DNA TGTGCCAGCAGGAGGGACAGAGGATCTAACTATGGCTACACCTTC.

The chain carries TRBV28 and TRBJ1-1; D gene unclear. The CDR3 loop spans 15 amino acids. Trimming stripped 4 bases from V and 2 bases from J, with 14 bases between. Germline CDR1 reads MDHEN; CDR2 reads SYDVKM. CDR3 DNA: TGTGCCAGCAGTTCGGTCCGCGGGGTTAACACTGAAGCTTTCTTT. Translated, it gives CASSSVRGVNTEAFF.

This chain links TRBV7-9 with TRBJ1-3; perhaps TRBD1 as D (5 bases). CDR3 length: 15 residues. CDR1 is SEHNR and CDR2 is FQNEAQ in the germline V gene (reference sequence). V lost 3 bases, J lost 4 bases, and 13 bases lay in between. CDR3 sequence (DNA): TGTGCCAGCAGCTTCGGCGGGGGGAAAGGAAACACCATATATTTT. Its translation: CASSFGGGKGNTIYF. Filled out from reference TRBV7-9 and TRBJ1-3, the complete variable domain reads DTGVSQNPRHKITKRGQNVTFRCDPISEHNRLYWYRQTLGQGPEFLTYFQNEAQLEKSRLLSDRFSAERPKGSFSTLEIQRTEQGDSAMYLCASSFGGGKGNTIYFGEGSWLTVV.

This sequence joins TRBV2 and TRBJ2-5; a weak D match, TRBD1 (6 bases). Germline V gene sequence: CDR1 SNHLY, CDR2 FYNNEI. The CDR3 runs 14 residues. Deletions cut 8 bases from V and 5 bases from J, with 18 bases between. The CDR3 loop reads CASRSGQADETQYF. In nucleotides, the CDR3 is TGTGCCAGCCGCTCGGGACAAGCAGATGAGACCCAGTACTTC.

The V and J genes are TRBV29-1 and TRBJ1-5; possibly TRBD1 for D (5 bases). CDR3 length: 15 amino acids. V was pared by 3 bases and J by 6 bases, with 18 bases between. The germline CDR1 and CDR2 sequences are SQVTM and ANQGSEA. The CDR3 protein is CSVEVSGGEGQPQHF. CDR3 bases: TGCAGCGTTGAGGTTTCGGGGGGAGAAGGTCAGCCCCAGCATTTT.

The chain couples TRBV6-6 to TRBJ1-6; D possibly corresponds to TRBD1 (5 bases). From germline, CDR1 is MNHNY and CDR2 SVGAGI (reference sequence). CDR3 length: 17 residues. Trimming stripped 5 bases from V and 1 base from J, with 15 bases between. As DNA, the CDR3 is TGTGCCAGCAGTCGCCCCGGGGGGATGTCCTATAATTCACCCCTCCACTTT. Translated, it gives CASSRPGGMSYNSPLHF.

The chain couples TRBV6-5 to TRBJ2-1; TRBD2 might be the D (7 bases). In germline, CDR1 is MNHEY, CDR2 SVGAGI. This CDR3 is built from 15 residues. Trimming stripped 7 bases from V and 9 bases from J, with 22 bases between. CDR3 sequence (DNA): TGTGCCAGCAAATCCCCGGGGGGCGCATACGGTGAGCAGTTCTTC. This translates into CASKSPGGAYGEQFF.

This clone was observed once. This chain links TRBV13 with TRBJ2-7, with TRBD1 identical over 8 bases. The CDR3 spans 16 residues. With V trimmed by 5 bases and J by 0 bases, 9 bases remained unmatched. Germline V gives CDR1 PRHDT, CDR2 FYEKMQ (reference sequence). The CDR3 coding sequence is TGTGCCAGCAGCCGAACCCCTGGACAGGGCTCCTACGAGCAGTACTTC. This codes for CASSRTPGQGSYEQYF.

The chain couples TRBV3-1 (or the pseudogene TRBV3-2) to TRBJ1-5; no firm D call. CDR3 length: 14 amino acids. Trimming left V 4 bases short and J 4 bases short, with 11 bases between. Germline V gene lookup returns CDR1 LGHDT and CDR2 YNNKEL (reference sequence). This chain's CDR3 is CASSPWRHNQPQHF. The CDR3 DNA follows: TGTGCCAGCAGCCCATGGAGGCATAATCAGCCCCAGCATTTT.

The gene calls are TRBV12-3 or TRBV12-4 and TRBJ2-4; TRBD2 aligns across 7 bases. V gave up 9 bases and J gave up 6 bases; unmatched junction bases: 5. The CDR3 contains 12 residues. Written as DNA, the CDR3 is TGTGCCAGTTCGCTAGCGGTAAACATTCAGTACTTC. Its protein is CASSLAVNIQYF.

V usage is TRBV4-1 and J usage is TRBJ1-2; TRBD1 matches 8 bases. The length of the CDR3 is 14 residues. Germline values: CDR1 MGHRA, CDR2 YSYEKL. Germline trimming cut 7 bases from V and 9 bases from J; bases unmatched to any gene: 13. The DNA of the CDR3 is TGCGCCAGCACCGCTACCCCAGGGGGCGATCGCTACACCTTC. This codes for CASTATPGGDRYTF.

The chain recombines TRBV11-3 with TRBJ1-1; possibly TRBD1 for D (6 bases). V was shortened by 5 bases and J by 4 bases, with 11 bases between the two germline ends. CDR3 size: 13 residues. Germline V CDR1 and CDR2: SGHNT, YENEEA. The CDR3 DNA reads TGTGCCAGCAGCGTACAGGGTGGCACTGAAGCTTTCTTT. Translation: CASSVQGGTEAFF.

The chain uses TRBV7-2 and TRBJ2-5; possible D gene TRBD2, 5 bases. The V gene lost 2 bases and the J gene lost 5 bases, with 18 bases spanning the gap. CDR1 SGHTA and CDR2 FQGNSA come from the germline V gene. The CDR3 is made up of 16 amino acids. CDR3 nucleotides: TGTGCCAGCAGCTTATATACTAGTCCCGAACGGGAGACCCAGTACTTC. Protein: CASSLYTSPERETQYF.

The chain carries TRBV18 and TRBJ1-1; D ambiguous. The CDR3 loop spans 15 amino acids. The germline V gene has CDR1 KGHSH and CDR2 LQKENI. Trimming cost V 3 bases and J 7 bases, with 18 bases left between them. The CDR3 region has the DNA TGTGCCAGCTCACCTCTGGAATTGGAGGAGGGTGAAGCTTTCTTT. Translation: CASSPLELEEGEAFF.

The V gene is TRBV9, the J gene TRBJ2-3, with D perhaps matching TRBD2 (6 bases). Looked up from germline, CDR1 is SGDLS and CDR2 is YYNGEE. This CDR3 is 13 amino acids long. Trimming shortened V by 2 bases and J by 8 bases, and 12 bases separated the two germline ends. This CDR3 reads CASSVSPGVTQYF. The CDR3 DNA reads as TGTGCCAGCAGCGTGAGCCCGGGAGTTACGCAGTATTTT. Based on the CDR3 plus reference TRBV9 and TRBJ2-3, the full variable domain is DSGVTQTPKHLITATGQRVTLRCSPRSGDLSVYWYQQSLDQGLQFLIQYYNGEERAKGNILERFSAQQFPDLHSELNLSSLELGDSALYFCASSVSPGVTQYFGPGTRLTVL.

The V and J genes are TRBV11-1 and TRBJ2-7; maybe TRBD1 (5 bases). V was shortened by 2 bases and J by 3 bases, with 8 bases between the two germline ends. This CDR3 comprises 13 residues. CDR1 and CDR2 (germline): SGHAT, FQDESV (reference sequence). In nucleotides, the CDR3 is TGTGCCAGCAGCTTACAGGGTAACTACGAGCAGTACTTC. It encodes CASSLQGNYEQYF.

This chain connects TRBV3-1 (or the pseudogene TRBV3-2) to TRBJ1-4; 9 nucleotides align to TRBD1. The germline V gene has CDR1 LGHDT and CDR2 YNNKEL (reference sequence). V shed 4 bases, J shed 5 bases, and the junction held 14 bases outside the gene matches. The CDR3 has 18 residues. The CDR3 bases are TGTGCCAGCAGCCGCAACAGGGGGCCCACGGCGGTGAATGAAAAACTGTTTTTT. This sequence encodes CASSRNRGPTAVNEKLFF.

This rearrangement joins TRBV3-1 (or the pseudogene TRBV3-2) to TRBJ2-5, with a weak D call TRBD2 (6 bases). V was trimmed by 4 bases and J by 2 bases, leaving 23 bases between them. The CDR3 is 18 amino acids. Germline-derived CDR1 and CDR2 are LGHDT and YNNKEL (reference sequence). The CDR3 is CASSPPHRLVLAQETQYF. In nucleotides, the CDR3 is TGTGCCAGCAGCCCCCCCCACCGACTAGTTTTGGCGCAAGAGACCCAGTACTTC.

The gene calls are TRBV7-2 and TRBJ1-1; no firm D call. Germline V gives CDR1 SGHTA, CDR2 FQGNSA. With 2 bases removed from V and 3 bases from J, the gap between germline ends came to 7 bases. This CDR3 has 13 amino acids. The CDR3 protein is CASSLHSDTEAFF. For the CDR3, the DNA is TGTGCCAGCAGCTTACACAGTGACACTGAAGCTTTCTTT.

V and J are TRBV6-2 or TRBV6-3 and TRBJ1-6, with 7 bases that match TRBD1. J gave up 9 bases and V 3 bases, and 5 bases lay outside the gene matches. Germline V gene data show CDR1 as MNHEY and CDR2 as SVGEGT. The CDR3 length is 14 residues. The CDR3 sequence: CASSYSDRASPLHF. The CDR3, as DNA: TGTGCCAGCAGTTATTCCGACAGGGCTTCACCCCTCCACTTT.

The V gene is TRBV11-3, the J gene TRBJ2-7, with 10 bases that match TRBD1. Unmatched junction bases numbered 2, after V lost 1 base and J lost 8 bases. Germline CDR1 reads SGHNT; CDR2 reads YENEEA. The CDR3 sequence is 13 residues long. The CDR3: CASSLGTGGQQYF. The DNA of the CDR3 is TGTGCCAGCAGCTTAGGGACAGGGGGACAGCAGTACTTC.